This T cell receptor beta chain was captured in a study of T cell responses to AZD1222 COVID-19 vaccine. Study outcomes and limitations: Only a handful of AZD1222 recipients, more than 5 in all, had baseline seropositivity. The breadth and depth of Spike-specific TCRs increased once two AZD1222 doses had been given. In a largely white British group with more females than males, clonal diversity was possibly underestimated. Researchers took repertoire samples only after the peak T cell response had come.

Turning to this clone: Its target is unknown.

Libraries were prepared by immunoSEQ multiplex PCR; TCRdb keeps only in-frame clonotypes and omits some of them. Of fewer than 120,000 clones in the sample, around 93% were seen once. This specimen was peripheral blood, taken 28 days after the second AZD1222 dose. The receptor was isolated from an adult who received the AZD1222 COVID-19 vaccine.

The chain's CDR3 is CSVSGTGKNSPLHF. The CDR3 DNA follows: TGCAGCGTCTCCGGGACAGGCAAAAATTCACCCCTCCACTTT. The genes are TRBV29-1 and TRBJ1-6; 8 nucleotides agree with TRBD1. From germline, CDR1 is SQVTM and CDR2 ANQGSEA. The V and J ends lost 6 bases and 7 bases, in that order; junction bases with no gene match: 8. This CDR3 comprises 14 residues.